This T cell receptor beta chain was captured in a study of radiotherapy plus CTLA-4 blockade in lung cancer. Looking at the study overall: Of the patients, 15% to 20% showed objective responses and roughly 31% attained disease control.

Receiving focal radiation plus CTLA-4 blockade with ipilimumab were patients who had chemo-refractory metastatic non-small-cell lung cancer. Assay: immunoSEQ multiplex PCR; the TCRdb copy retains only in-frame clones and omits some. The data show around 70,000 clones, about nine tenths seen once. This clone has only one observation. The ends were cut back, 9 bases at V and 1 base at J, with 19 bases in the middle. The CDR3 covers 16 residues. The germline V gene encodes CDR1 MDHEN and CDR2 SYDVKM. This chain connects TRBV28 to TRBJ1-5, with D tentatively TRBD1 (6 bases). The source of this sequence is a human donor with non-small cell lung cancer that progressed on radiotherapy plus ipilimumab. The sequenced sample was peripheral blood, obtained from a patient treated with radiotherapy plus ipilimumab. CDR3 amino acids: CASFRGGVLSNQPQHF. As DNA, the CDR3 is TGTGCCAGTTTTAGGGGGGGGGTTTTAAGCAATCAGCCCCAGCATTTT.